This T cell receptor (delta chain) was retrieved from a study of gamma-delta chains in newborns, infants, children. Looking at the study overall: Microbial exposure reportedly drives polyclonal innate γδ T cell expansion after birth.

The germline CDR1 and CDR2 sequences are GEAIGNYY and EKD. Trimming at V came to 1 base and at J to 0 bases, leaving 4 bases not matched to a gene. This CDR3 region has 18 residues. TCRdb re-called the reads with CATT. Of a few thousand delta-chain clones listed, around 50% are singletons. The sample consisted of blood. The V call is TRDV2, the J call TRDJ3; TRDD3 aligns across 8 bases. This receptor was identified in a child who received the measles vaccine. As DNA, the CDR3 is TGTGCCTGTGACACGGCCTGGGGGAGCTCCTGGGACACCCGACAGATGTTTTTC. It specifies CACDTAWGSSWDTRQMFF.